A single sample gave rise to the 14 T cell receptor beta chains below, sequenced in a study of beta chain features in type 1 diabetes. The study, taken as a whole, reports: Shortening of TCRB CDR3s, moderate but significant, appeared in all four CD4+ subsets of Type 1 diabetes patients.

For these TCRs, the target antigens are not known. Sequenced material consisted of expressed TCRB transcripts (all of the isolated RNA was reverse transcribed). Here immunoSEQ multiplex PCR was the method, and the copy in TCRdb shows in-frame clones only, minus some. The top ten hold 0.08% to 0.095% of the sample, which has roughly 220,000 clones, around 15% seen once. Sequencing used naive CD4+ T cells from blood. The receptors stem from a man aged 25 to 40 with type 1 diabetes.

In its sample, this clone was seen a few times. V gene TRBV7-2 combines with J gene TRBJ2-3; 13 nucleotides line up with TRBD2. J lost 6 bases, V lost 5 bases, and 5 bases had no gene match. Germline loops: CDR1 SGHTA, CDR2 FQGNSA. The CDR3 length is 15 residues. The CDR3 coding sequence is TGTGCCAGCAGCCAACTAGCGGGAGGGTTGGATACGCAGTATTTT. Encoded protein: CASSQLAGGLDTQYF.

A few counts support this clone. The chain uses TRBV2 and TRBJ2-1; D might be TRBD2 (5 bases). The germline CDR1 and CDR2 sequences are SNHLY and FYNNEI. The germline V and J ends were trimmed by 7 bases and 7 bases, with 11 bases remaining between them. The CDR3 covers 12 residues. DNA for the CDR3: TGTGCCAGCACTTTAGAGGGTAATGAGCAGTTCTTC. It specifies CASTLEGNEQFF.

This chain links TRBV13 with TRBJ1-1; tentatively, D is TRBD1 (5 bases). The CDR3 is 15 amino acids. V was shortened by 11 bases and J by 3 bases, with 22 bases between the two germline ends. CDR1 is PRHDT and CDR2 is FYEKMQ in the germline V gene (reference sequence). The DNA of the CDR3 is TGTGCCTCCACCCGGATTCAAGGGGCTTACACTGAAGCTTTCTTT. Protein sequence: CASTRIQGAYTEAFF.

The chain is built from TRBV7-8 and TRBJ2-2, with D uncertain. Trimming cost V 4 bases and J 7 bases, with 7 bases left between them. In germline, CDR1 is SGHVS, CDR2 FQNEAQ. The CDR3 covers 12 residues. DNA for the CDR3: TGTGCCAGCAGCTCGTACATCGGGGAGCTGTTTTTT. As protein: CASSSYIGELFF.

This CDR3 reads CASSSSGNEQFF. In DNA form, the CDR3 reads TGTGCCAGCAGCTCTTCAGGGAATGAGCAGTTCTTC. The chain couples TRBV7-7 to TRBJ2-1; D might be TRBD1 (5 bases). This CDR3 spans 12 amino acids. CDR1 and CDR2 (germline): SSHAT, FNYEAQ (reference sequence). V was clipped by 4 bases and J by 7 bases, with 8 bases between them.

CDR3 nucleotides: TGTGCCAGCAGCGCCCGGGCGGGAGGGGAAAATGAGCAGTTCTTC. Protein product: CASSARAGGENEQFF. The V gene is TRBV7-2, the J gene TRBJ2-1; 9 bases map to TRBD2. The germline gives CDR1 SGHTA, CDR2 FQGNSA. V was pared by 5 bases and J by 7 bases, with 9 bases of the junction left unmatched. The CDR3 is 15 residues long.

This clone was detected a few times. This chain connects TRBV30 to TRBJ2-5; D gene uncertain. Trimming removed 3 bases at V and 1 base at J, with 9 bases between. This CDR3 has 13 residues. Germline CDR1 reads GTSNPN; CDR2 reads SVGIG (reference sequence). The CDR3 coding sequence is TGTGCCTGGAGCGCGTGGGGCCAAGAGACCCAGTACTTC. It yields the protein CAWSAWGQETQYF.

This clone appeared a few times. The rearrangement uses TRBV4-1 and TRBJ2-4; no clear D. The germline gives CDR1 MGHRA, CDR2 YSYEKL. CDR3 length: 11 residues. Trimming took off 8 bases at V and 12 bases at J, with 14 bases between the two ends. DNA for the CDR3: TGCGCCAGCCGGTCTCCAAACGCTCAGTACTTC. Amino acids: CASRSPNAQYF.

The chain employs TRBV5-1 and TRBJ2-3; 7 bases are shared with TRBD2. The CDR3 runs 15 residues. Germline CDR1 is SGHRS and CDR2 is YFSETQ. The trim removed 2 bases at V and 4 bases at J, leaving 7 bases unmatched. CDR3 amino acids: CASSFEGGPPDTQYF. As DNA, the CDR3 is TGCGCCAGCAGCTTCGAGGGAGGGCCCCCAGATACGCAGTATTTT.

The chain couples TRBV5-6 to TRBJ1-2, with no clear D. V lost 0 bases and J 4 bases, leaving 7 bases between the germline ends. The CDR3 runs 13 residues. Germline loops: CDR1 SGHDT, CDR2 YYEEEE. CDR3 amino acids: CASSLEGSYGYTF. CDR3 sequence (DNA): TGTGCCAGCAGCTTGGAGGGCAGCTATGGCTACACCTTC.

This clone was counted between two and nine times. The chain employs TRBV25-1 and TRBJ2-7; the match to TRBD2 covers 8 bases. Unmatched junction bases numbered 5, after V lost 6 bases and J lost 1 base. Germline V gives CDR1 MGHDK, CDR2 SYGVNS. The CDR3 is 14 residues long. This CDR3 is CASSGREGSYEQYF. CDR3 in DNA: TGTGCCAGCAGCGGTCGGGAGGGTTCCTACGAGCAGTACTTC.

Only a few counts were recorded for this clone. This sequence joins TRBV7-9 and TRBJ2-1; 9 nucleotides match TRBD1. V lost 11 bases and J lost 0; bases outside the gene matches: 17. Germline V gene data show CDR1 as SEHNR and CDR2 as FQNEAQ (reference sequence). CDR3 length: 18 amino acids. The CDR3, as DNA: TGTGCCTGGGACGGGACAGGGAAACTCACGAGCTCCTACAATGAGCAGTTCTTC. It is translated as CAWDGTGKLTSSYNEQFF.

The chain couples TRBV28 to TRBJ2-7, with 11 bases lining up with TRBD2. Unmatched junction bases numbered 8, after V lost 6 bases and J lost 4 bases. Germline V lookup: CDR1 MDHEN, CDR2 SYDVKM. The CDR3 is made up of 15 amino acids. The CDR3 reads CASSSTSGIGYEQYF. The CDR3 DNA sequence: TGTGCCAGCAGCTCGACTAGCGGGATCGGATACGAGCAGTACTTC.

This clone occurred a few times. The chain has TRBV7-2 and TRBJ2-1, with TRBD1 identical over 9 bases. V lost 5 bases and J lost 1; bases outside the gene matches: 6. Looked up from germline, CDR1 is SGHTA and CDR2 is FQGNSA. The CDR3 runs to 16 residues. The DNA of the CDR3 is TGTGCCAGCAGCCCCGACGGACAGGGGTCCTACAATGAGCAGTTCTTC. This encodes CASSPDGQGSYNEQFF.